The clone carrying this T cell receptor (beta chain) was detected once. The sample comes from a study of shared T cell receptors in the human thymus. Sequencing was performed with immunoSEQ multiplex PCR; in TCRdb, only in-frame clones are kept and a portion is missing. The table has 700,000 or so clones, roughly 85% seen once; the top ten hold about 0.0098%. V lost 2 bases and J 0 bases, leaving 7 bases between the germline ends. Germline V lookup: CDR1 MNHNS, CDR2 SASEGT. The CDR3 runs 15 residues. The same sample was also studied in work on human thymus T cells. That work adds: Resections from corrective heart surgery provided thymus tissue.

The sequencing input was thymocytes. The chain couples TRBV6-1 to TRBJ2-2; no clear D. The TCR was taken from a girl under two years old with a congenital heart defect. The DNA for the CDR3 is TGTGCCAGCAGTGAATTGAGCACGAACACCGGGGAGCTGTTTTTT. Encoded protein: CASSELSTNTGELFF.